This T cell receptor (beta chain) appears in the sequencing data of a study of identical twins. V was pared by 0 bases and J by 4 bases, with 12 bases between. This CDR3 is 15 amino acids long. CDR1 and CDR2 (germline): SGHAT, FQNNGV. Study observations and caveats: Invariant MAIT and iNKT cells may have partly biased zero-insertion analyses.

Concerning this clonotype itself: The antigen is not known.

TCRdb independently ran MiXCR on the 5' RACE reads; one entry per CDR3 protein. This table has 450,000 or so distinct CDR3 sequences, 14% appearing once. The same data also contributed to another study, on yellow fever vaccine responses in identical twins. From that study: Reportedly, twins' vaccine T cell responses looked partly convergent and partly personalized.

This receptor was identified in a woman aged 18-35 years in good health. Specimen: CD4+ T cells sorted from blood. The chain links TRBV11-2 to TRBJ1-2, with TRBD1 as a possible D gene (5 bases). The CDR3 protein is CASSLELDSPYGYTF. DNA of the CDR3: TGTGCCAGCAGCTTAGAGCTAGACAGCCCCTATGGCTACACCTTC.